This T cell receptor (beta chain) appears in the sequencing data of a study of tumor and adjacent non-tumor tissue in lung cancer. This CDR3 comprises 15 residues. Trimming removed 11 bases from V and 0 bases from J, with 17 bases in between. Germline assignment: CDR1 MNHNS and CDR2 SASEGT. RNA was extracted from bulk tissue without any cell sorting. This clonotype occurred many times. A modified ARM-PCR protocol with three rounds of nested PCR amplified TCRbeta. TCRdb recomputed calls from the multiplex PCR reads with MiXCR, one row per CDR3 protein. The sample holds more than 85,000 distinct CDR3 sequences, 75% seen once.

The chain couples TRBV6-1 to TRBJ1-5, with a weak D call TRBD1 (6 bases). The sequencing sample was made of lung tumor tissue. The TCR comes from a woman aged 60 to 75 with non-small cell lung cancer. The CDR3 sequence is CASKATGYSNQPQHF. The CDR3 DNA reads as TGTGCCTCCAAGGCGACAGGATATAGCAATCAGCCCCAGCATTTT.